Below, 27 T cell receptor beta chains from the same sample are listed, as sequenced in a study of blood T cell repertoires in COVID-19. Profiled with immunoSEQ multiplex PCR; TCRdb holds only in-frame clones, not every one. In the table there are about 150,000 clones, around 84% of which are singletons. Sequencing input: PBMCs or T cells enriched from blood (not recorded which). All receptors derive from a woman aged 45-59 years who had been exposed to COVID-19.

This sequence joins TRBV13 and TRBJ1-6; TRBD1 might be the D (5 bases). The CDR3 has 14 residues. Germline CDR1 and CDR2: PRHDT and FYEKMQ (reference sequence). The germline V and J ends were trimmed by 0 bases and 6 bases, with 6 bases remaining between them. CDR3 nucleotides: TGTGCCAGCAGCTTAGGACAGGTTAATTCACCCCTCCACTTT. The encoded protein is CASSLGQVNSPLHF.

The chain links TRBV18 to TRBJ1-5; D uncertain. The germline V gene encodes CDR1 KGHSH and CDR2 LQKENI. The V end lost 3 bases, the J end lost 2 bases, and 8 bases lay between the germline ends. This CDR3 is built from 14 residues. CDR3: CASSPVSGNQPQHF. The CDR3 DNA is TGTGCCAGCTCACCGGTTTCAGGCAATCAGCCCCAGCATTTT.

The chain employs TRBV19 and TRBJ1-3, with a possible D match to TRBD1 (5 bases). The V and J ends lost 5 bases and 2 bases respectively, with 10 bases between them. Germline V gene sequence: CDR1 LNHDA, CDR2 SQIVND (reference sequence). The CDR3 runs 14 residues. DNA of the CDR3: TGTGCCAGTAGTCGGGGGGAACCTGGAAACACCATATATTTT. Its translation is CASSRGEPGNTIYF.

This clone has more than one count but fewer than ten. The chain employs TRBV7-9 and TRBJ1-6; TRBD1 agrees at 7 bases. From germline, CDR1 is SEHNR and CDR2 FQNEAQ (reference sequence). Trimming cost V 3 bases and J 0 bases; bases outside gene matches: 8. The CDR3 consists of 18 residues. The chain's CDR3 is CASSFKTGTSSYNSPLHF. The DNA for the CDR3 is TGTGCCAGCAGCTTTAAGACAGGGACGAGCTCCTATAATTCACCCCTCCACTTT.

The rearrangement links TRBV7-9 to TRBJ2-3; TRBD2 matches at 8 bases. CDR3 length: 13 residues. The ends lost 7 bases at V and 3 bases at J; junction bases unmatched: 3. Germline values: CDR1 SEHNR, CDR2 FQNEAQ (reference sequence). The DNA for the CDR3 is TGTGCCAGCATGCCGGGAGGGACAGATACGCAGTATTTT. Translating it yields CASMPGGTDTQYF.

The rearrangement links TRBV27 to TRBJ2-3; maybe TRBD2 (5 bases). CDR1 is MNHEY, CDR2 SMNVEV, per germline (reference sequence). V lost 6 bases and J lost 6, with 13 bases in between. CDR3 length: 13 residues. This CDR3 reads CASSSWPGDTQYF. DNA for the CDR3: TGTGCCAGCAGCTCCTGGCCGGGGGATACGCAGTATTTT.

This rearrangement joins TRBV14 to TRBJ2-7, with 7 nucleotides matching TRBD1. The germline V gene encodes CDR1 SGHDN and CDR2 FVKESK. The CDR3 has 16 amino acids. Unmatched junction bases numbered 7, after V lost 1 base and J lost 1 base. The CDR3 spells CASSQGLDRFSYEQYF. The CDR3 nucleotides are TGTGCCAGCAGCCAAGGTCTGGACAGGTTTTCCTACGAGCAGTACTTC.

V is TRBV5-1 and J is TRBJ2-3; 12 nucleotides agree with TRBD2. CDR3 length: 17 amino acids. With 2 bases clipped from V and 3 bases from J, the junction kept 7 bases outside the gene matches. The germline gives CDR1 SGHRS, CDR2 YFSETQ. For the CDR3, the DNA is TGCGCCAGCAGCTTACTCCTCGGGACTAGCGGGACAGATACGCAGTATTTT. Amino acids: CASSLLLGTSGTDTQYF.

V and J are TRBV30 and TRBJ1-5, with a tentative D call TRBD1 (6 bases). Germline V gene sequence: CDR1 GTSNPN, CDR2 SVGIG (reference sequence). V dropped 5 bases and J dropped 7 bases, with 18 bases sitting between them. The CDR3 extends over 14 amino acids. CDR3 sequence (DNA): TGTGCCTGGGGTACGGGGGGGGCTTGGCAGCCCCAGCATTTT. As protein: CAWGTGGAWQPQHF.

The CDR3 nucleotides read TGTGCCAGCAGCCATTTGGGGAGGACTGAAGCTTTCTTT. The encoded protein is CASSHLGRTEAFF. This rearrangement joins TRBV14 to TRBJ1-1; unclear D gene. Germline V gene sequence: CDR1 SGHDN, CDR2 FVKESK. The germline V and J ends were trimmed by 3 bases and 5 bases, with 10 bases remaining between them. The CDR3 loop spans 13 amino acids.

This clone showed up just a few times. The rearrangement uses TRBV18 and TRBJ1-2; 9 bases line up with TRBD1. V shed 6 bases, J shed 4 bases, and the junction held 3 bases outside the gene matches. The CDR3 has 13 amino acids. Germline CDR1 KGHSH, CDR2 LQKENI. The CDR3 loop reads CASSPDRGYGYTF. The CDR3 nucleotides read TGTGCCAGCTCCCCGGACAGGGGCTATGGCTACACCTTC.

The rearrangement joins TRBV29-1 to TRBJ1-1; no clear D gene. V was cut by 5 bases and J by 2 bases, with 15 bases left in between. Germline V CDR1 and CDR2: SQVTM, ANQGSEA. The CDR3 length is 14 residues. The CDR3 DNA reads TGCAGCGTTCCCCCCGCACGGGATAACACTGAAGCTTTCTTT. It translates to CSVPPARDNTEAFF.

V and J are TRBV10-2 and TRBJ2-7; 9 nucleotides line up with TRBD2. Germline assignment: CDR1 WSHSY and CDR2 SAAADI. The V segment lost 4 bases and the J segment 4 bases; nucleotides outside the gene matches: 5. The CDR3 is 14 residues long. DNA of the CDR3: TGCGCCAGCAGTGTAGGCGGGAGGGCGTACGAGCAGTACTTC. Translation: CASSVGGRAYEQYF.

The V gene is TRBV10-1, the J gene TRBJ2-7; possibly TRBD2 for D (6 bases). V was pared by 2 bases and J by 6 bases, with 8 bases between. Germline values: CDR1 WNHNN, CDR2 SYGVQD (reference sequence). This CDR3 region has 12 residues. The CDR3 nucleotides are TGCGCCAGCAGTGAGGCGGGGTTCGAGCAGTACTTC. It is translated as CASSEAGFEQYF.

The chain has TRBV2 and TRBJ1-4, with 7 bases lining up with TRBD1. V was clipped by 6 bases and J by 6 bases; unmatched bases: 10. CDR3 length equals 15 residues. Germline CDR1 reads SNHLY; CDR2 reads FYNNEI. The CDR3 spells CASRETGFVDEKLFF. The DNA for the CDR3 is TGTGCCAGCAGAGAGACAGGGTTCGTTGATGAAAAACTGTTTTTT. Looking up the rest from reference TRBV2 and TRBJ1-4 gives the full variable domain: EPEVTQTPSHQVTQMGQEVILRCVPISNHLYFYWYRQILGQKVEFLVSFYNNEISEKSEIFDDQFSVERPDGSNFTLKIRSTKLEDSAMYFCASRETGFVDEKLFFGSGTQLSVL.

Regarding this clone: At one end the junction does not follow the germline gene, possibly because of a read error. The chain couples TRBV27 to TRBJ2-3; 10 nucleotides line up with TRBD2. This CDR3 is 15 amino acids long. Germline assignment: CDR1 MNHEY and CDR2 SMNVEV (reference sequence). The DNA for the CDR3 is TGTGCCGGCAGTCTAGCGGGAGCGAACACAGATACGCAGTATTTT. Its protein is CAGSLAGANTDTQYF.

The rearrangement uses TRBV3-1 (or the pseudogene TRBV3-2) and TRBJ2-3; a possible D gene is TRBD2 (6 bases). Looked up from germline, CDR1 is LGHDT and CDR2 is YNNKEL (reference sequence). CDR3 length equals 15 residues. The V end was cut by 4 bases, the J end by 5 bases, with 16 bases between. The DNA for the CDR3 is TGTGCCAGCAGCCGAGCGGGCCCGCCCCAAGATACGCAGTATTTT. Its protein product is CASSRAGPPQDTQYF.

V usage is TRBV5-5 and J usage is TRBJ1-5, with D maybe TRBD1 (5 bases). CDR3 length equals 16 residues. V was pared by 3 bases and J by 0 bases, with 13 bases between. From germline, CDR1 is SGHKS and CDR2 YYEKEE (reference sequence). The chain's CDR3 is CASSYVGTVSNQPQHF. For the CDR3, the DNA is TGTGCCAGCAGCTACGTCGGGACTGTTAGCAATCAGCCCCAGCATTTT. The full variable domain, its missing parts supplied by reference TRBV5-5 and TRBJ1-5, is DAGVTQSPTHLIKTRGQQVTLRCSPISGHKSVSWYQQVLGQGPQFIFQYYEKEERGRGNFPDRFSARQFPNYSSELNVNALLLGDSALYLCASSYVGTVSNQPQHFGDGTRLSIL.

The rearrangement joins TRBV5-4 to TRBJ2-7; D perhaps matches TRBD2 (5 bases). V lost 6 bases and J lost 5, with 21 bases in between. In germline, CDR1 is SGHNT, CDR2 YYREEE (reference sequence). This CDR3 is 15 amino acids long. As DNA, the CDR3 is TGTGCCAGCATCTCAGAGACTAATTTTCCCGACGAGCAGTACTTC. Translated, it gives CASISETNFPDEQYF.

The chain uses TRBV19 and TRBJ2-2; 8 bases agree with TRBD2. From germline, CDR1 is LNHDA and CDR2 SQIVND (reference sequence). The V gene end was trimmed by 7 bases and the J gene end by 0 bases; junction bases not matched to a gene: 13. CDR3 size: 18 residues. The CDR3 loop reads CASKGRSGGLTNTGELFF. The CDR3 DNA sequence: TGTGCCAGTAAAGGCAGGAGCGGGGGCCTGACGAACACCGGGGAGCTGTTTTTT.

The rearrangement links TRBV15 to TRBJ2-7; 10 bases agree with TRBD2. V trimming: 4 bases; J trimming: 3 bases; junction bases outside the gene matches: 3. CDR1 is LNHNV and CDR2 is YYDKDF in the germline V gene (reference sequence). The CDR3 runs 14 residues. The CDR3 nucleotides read TGTGCCACCAGCAAAGCGGGGGGGGTCTACGAGCAGTACTTC. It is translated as CATSKAGGVYEQYF. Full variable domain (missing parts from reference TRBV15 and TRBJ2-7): DAMVIQNPRYQVTQFGKPVTLSCSQTLNHNVMYWYQQKSSQAPKLLFHYYDKDFNNEADTPDNFQSRRPNTSFCFLDIRSPGLGDTAMYLCATSKAGGVYEQYFGPGTRLTVT.

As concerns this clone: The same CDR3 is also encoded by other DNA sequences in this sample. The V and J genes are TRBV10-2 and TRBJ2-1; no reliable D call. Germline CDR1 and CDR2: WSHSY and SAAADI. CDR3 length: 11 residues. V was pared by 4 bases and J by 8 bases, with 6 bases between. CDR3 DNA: TGCGCCAGCAGTGGAGGTGATGAGCAGTTCTTC. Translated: CASSGGDEQFF.

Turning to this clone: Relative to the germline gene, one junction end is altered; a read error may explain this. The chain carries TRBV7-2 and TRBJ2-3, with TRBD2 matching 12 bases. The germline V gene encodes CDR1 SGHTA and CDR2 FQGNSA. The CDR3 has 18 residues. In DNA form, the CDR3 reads TGTGCCAGCAGTTTAGACCTAGCGGGAGGGCCGACCCCAGATACGCAGTATTTT. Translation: CASSLDLAGGPTPDTQYF.

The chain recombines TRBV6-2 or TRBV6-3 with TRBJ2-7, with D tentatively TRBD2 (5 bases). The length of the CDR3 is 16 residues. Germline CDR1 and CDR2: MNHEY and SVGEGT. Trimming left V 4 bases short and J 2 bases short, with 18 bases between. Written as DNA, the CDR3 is TGTGCCAGCAGTTCCCCTCGGACGGGATTTACCTACGAGCAGTACTTC. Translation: CASSSPRTGFTYEQYF.

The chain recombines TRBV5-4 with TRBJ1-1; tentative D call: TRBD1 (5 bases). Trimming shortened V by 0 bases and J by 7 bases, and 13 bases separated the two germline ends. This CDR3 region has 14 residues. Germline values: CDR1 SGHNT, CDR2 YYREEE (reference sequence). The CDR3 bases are TGTGCCAGCAGCTTGGCGGGAGGGGCCCGTGAAGCTTTCTTT. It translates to CASSLAGGAREAFF.

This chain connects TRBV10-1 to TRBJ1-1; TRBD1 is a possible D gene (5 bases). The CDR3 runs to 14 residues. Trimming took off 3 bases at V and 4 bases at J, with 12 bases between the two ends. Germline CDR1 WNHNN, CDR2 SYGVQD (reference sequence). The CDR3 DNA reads TGCGCCAGCAGTGACAGGGCTTCGGGCACTGAAGCTTTCTTT. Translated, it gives CASSDRASGTEAFF.

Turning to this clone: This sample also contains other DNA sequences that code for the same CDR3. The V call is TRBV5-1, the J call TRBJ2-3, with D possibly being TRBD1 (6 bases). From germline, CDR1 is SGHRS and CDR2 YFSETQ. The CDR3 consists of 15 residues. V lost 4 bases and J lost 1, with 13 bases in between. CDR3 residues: CASSLAGVGTDTQYF. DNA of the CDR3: TGCGCCAGCAGCCTGGCAGGGGTCGGCACAGATACGCAGTATTTT. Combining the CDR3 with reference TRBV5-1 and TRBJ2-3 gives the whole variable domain KAGVTQTPRYLIKTRGQQVTLSCSPISGHRSVSWYQQTPGQGLQFLFEYFSETQRNKGNFPGRFSGRQFSNSRSEMNVSTLELGDSALYLCASSLAGVGTDTQYFGPGTRLTVL.